This T cell receptor beta chain appears in the sequencing data of a study of T cell repertoires in cytomegalovirus infection. Whole-study context: Matching HLA type and CMV infection were both indicated by public TCR beta signatures.

About this clonotype: Its target is unknown.

CDR1 is LGHDT, CDR2 YNNKEL, per germline (reference sequence). The V segment lost 3 bases and the J segment 5 bases; nucleotides outside the gene matches: 10. The CDR3 consists of 16 residues. TCRdb called the reads again in MiXCR, with one record for every CDR3 protein. The sample has approximately 100,000 distinct CDR3 sequences; 20% to 30% are singletons. Whole-study findings and limits: The response measured ex vivo was dominated by TCR beta clonotypes (HLA-C-restricted and CMV-specific). The cumulative frequency of public TCR beta families distinguished individuals who carried CMV together with the relevant HLA.

Sequenced material: CD8+ T cells from PBMCs. The sequence was collected from a human donor in good health (CMV status not recorded). Some clones in this sample may be carry-over from other donors' samples. This chain joins TRBV3-1 and TRBJ2-7, with 10 positions matching TRBD2. CDR3 sequence (DNA): TGTGCCAGCAGCCATGACCCTAGCGGGAGTTCGAACGAGCAGTACTTC. Translating gives CASSHDPSGSSNEQYF.